Listed below are T cell receptor beta chains from one sample, sequenced in a study of T cell responses to AZD1222 COVID-19 vaccine. Repertoires were generated with immunoSEQ multiplex PCR, while TCRdb's copy carries only in-frame clones and drops some. The data hold under 200,000 clones, with more than 70% observed a single time. The sample in question was peripheral blood, obtained 28 days after the second AZD1222 dose. Every receptor here comes from an adult who received the AZD1222 COVID-19 vaccine. The CDR3 runs from the conserved cysteine through the conserved F or W. The D gene is left open where the match is weak. Only some rows state a clone size, as once, few, many or a class for expanded clones.

>TRBV12-3/TRBV12-4|.|13|TRBJ1-4|few
TGTGCCAGCCGACGGCAGTTCCGTGAAAAACTGTTTTTT
CASRRQFREKLFF
>TRBV6-2/TRBV6-3|TRBD2|17|TRBJ2-7|.
TGTGCCAGCAGTTATGTTGCTGCTAGCGGGAGCTCCTACGAGCAGTACTTC
CASSYVAASGSSYEQYF
>TRBV6-1|.|14|TRBJ2-7|.
TGTGCCAGCACTAATTCGGACACATCCTACGAGCAGTACTTC
CASTNSDTSYEQYF
>TRBV19|.|15|TRBJ1-2|few
TGTGCCAGTAGTCCTGGCACGGGGGCGGACTATGGCTACACCTTC
CASSPGTGADYGYTF
>TRBV28|.|15|TRBJ1-5|.
TGTGCCAGCAGCCTAAGCGGGGATAGCAATCAGCCCCAGCATTTT
CASSLSGDSNQPQHF
>TRBV5-4|.|14|TRBJ2-5|.
TGTGCCAGCAGCTTGTTAACGGGAGAAGAGACCCAGTACTTC
CASSLLTGEETQYF
>TRBV7-9|.|15|TRBJ1-6|once
TGTGCCAGCAGCTTAGATGGGGGGCGCTTCCCGCCCCTCCACTTT
CASSLDGGRFPPLHF
>TRBV6-5|TRBD1|15|TRBJ1-1|few
TGTGCCAGCAGTTACTCTTGGACAGGGAACACTGAAGCTTTCTTT
CASSYSWTGNTEAFF
>TRBV6-5|TRBD1|14|TRBJ1-5|.
TGTGCCACCCAGGGGGAGGGGTTGCTTCAGCCCCAGCATTTT
CATQGEGLLQPQHF
>TRBV19|.|12|TRBJ1-2|.
TGTGCCAGTAGTCCCTCTGACTATGGCTACACCTTC
CASSPSDYGYTF
>TRBV5-1|TRBD1|14|TRBJ2-7|.
TGCGCCAGCAGCGCATCGGGACAGACCTACGAGCAGTACTTC
CASSASGQTYEQYF
>TRBV12-3/TRBV12-4|.|12|TRBJ1-2|.
TGTGCCAGCAGTTTCCGACAGGATGGCTACACCTTC
CASSFRQDGYTF
>TRBV20-1|.|11|TRBJ2-1|.
TGCAGTGCTAAAAGTCGGTATGAGCAGTTCTTC
CSAKSRYEQFF
>TRBV28|.|16|TRBJ2-3|.
TGTGCCAGCAGTTCCCTTCCTCGAGAGGGCACAGATACGCAGTATTTT
CASSSLPREGTDTQYF
>TRBV4-1|.|14|TRBJ2-7|.
TGCGCCAGCAGCCCTAGACTAGATTTCTACGAGCAGTACTTC
CASSPRLDFYEQYF
>TRBV28|.|14|TRBJ2-7|.
TGTGCCAGCCATTCCCCAGCCGTCAACTACGAGCAGTACTTC
CASHSPAVNYEQYF
>TRBV5-1|TRBD2|16|TRBJ2-1|.
TGCGCCAGCAGCTTTAGTAGCGGGAGGGGATACAATGAGCAGTTCTTC
CASSFSSGRGYNEQFF
>TRBV7-2|.|12|TRBJ1-2|once
TGTGCCAGCAGCCCCCCCCGATATGGCTACACCTTC
CASSPPRYGYTF
>TRBV18|TRBD2|16|TRBJ2-1|.
TGTGCCAGCTCACCACCGTCGTTAGCGGGAGGTAGTGAGCAGTTCTTC
CASSPPSLAGGSEQFF
>TRBV3-1/TRBV3-2|.|13|TRBJ2-3|.
TGTGCCAGCAGCCAGACTGCGTCAGATACGCAGTATTTT
CASSQTASDTQYF
>TRBV21-1|.|18|TRBJ1-2|once
TGTGCCAGCAGCAAAGTGACCTTCCGGGACGCTTCTAACTATGGCTACACCTTC
CASSKVTFRDASNYGYTF
>TRBV6-2/TRBV6-3|TRBD2|15|TRBJ2-7|few
TGTGCCAGCAGTACTCGACTAGCGGGACTCTACGAGCAGTACTTC
CASSTRLAGLYEQYF
>TRBV5-5|.|13|TRBJ1-2|.
TGTGCCAGCAGCTCAAGCACTGGGGATGGCTACACCTTC
CASSSSTGDGYTF
>TRBV4-3|.|13|TRBJ2-1|.
TGCGCCAGCAGCCAGGGGGAGTGGAATGAGCAGTTCTTC
CASSQGEWNEQFF
>TRBV6-2/TRBV6-3|TRBD1|16|TRBJ1-5|.
TGTGCCAGCAGTTGGGACAGGGCCTCTAGCAATCAGCCCCAGCATTTT
CASSWDRASSNQPQHF
>TRBV7-2|TRBD2|19|TRBJ2-1|.
TGTGCCAGCAGCCCTCGGGGGGGGGCTTGGCGGGAGTGGGGCGAAGAGCAGTTCTTC
CASSPRGGAWREWGEEQFF
>TRBV3-1/TRBV3-2|.|15|TRBJ2-7|.
TGTGCCAGCAGCCGAGAGATCACGGTAGACTACGAGCAGTACTTC
CASSREITVDYEQYF
>TRBV6-5|TRBD2|15|TRBJ2-3|.
TGTGCCAGCACGCCAGCGGGAGGGAGGACAGATACGCAGTATTTT
CASTPAGGRTDTQYF
>TRBV7-9|TRBD2|14|TRBJ2-2|few
TGTGCCACCGGGGGGTTTAGGAACACCGGGGAGCTGTTTTTT
CATGGFRNTGELFF
>TRBV24-1|TRBD1|12|TRBJ1-2|once
TGTGCCACCAGTGAGGGGGACAGGGTCTACACCTTC
CATSEGDRVYTF
>TRBV6-2/TRBV6-3|.|14|TRBJ2-7|.
TGTGCCAGCAGTGTTCATGGGACGCCCTACGAGCAGTACTTC
CASSVHGTPYEQYF
>TRBV19|.|14|TRBJ2-3|.
TGTGCCAGTAGAATGTCACTACGGGCAGATACGCAGTATTTT
CASRMSLRADTQYF
>TRBV18|TRBD2|15|TRBJ2-7|.
TGTGCCAGCTCACCAGGCACCCAGCGGGGCTACGAGCAGTACTTC
CASSPGTQRGYEQYF
>TRBV30|TRBD2|12|TRBJ2-3|.
TGTGCCGGAGCGGGAGGGCGAGATACGCAGTATTTT
CAGAGGRDTQYF
>TRBV7-2|.|15|TRBJ1-4|once
TGTGCCAGCAGCGCCCGTGGGGAGGGTAATGAAAAACTGTTTTTT
CASSARGEGNEKLFF
>TRBV18|TRBD2|16|TRBJ2-1|.
TGTGCCAGCTCACCAGGTGGGACTAGCGGCTACAATGAGCAGTTCTTC
CASSPGGTSGYNEQFF
>TRBV6-2/TRBV6-3|.|19|TRBJ2-1|many
TGTGCCAGCAGTTACTCGATTCACTGGCGGGATGTTTCCTACAATGAGCAGTTCTTC
CASSYSIHWRDVSYNEQFF
>TRBV29-1|TRBD1|14|TRBJ2-3|.
TGCAGCGTTGCGGGACAGGGGGGAATTGATACGCAGTATTTT
CSVAGQGGIDTQYF
>TRBV28|.|14|TRBJ2-7|.
TGTGCCAGCAGCCCTACGTCGGGTGACGACGAGCAGTACTTC
CASSPTSGDDEQYF
>TRBV7-2|TRBD1|14|TRBJ1-3|.
TGTGCCAGCAGCCCGACAGGGTACGGAAACACCATATATTTT
CASSPTGYGNTIYF
>TRBV7-9|TRBD1|17|TRBJ2-5|.
TGTGCCAGCAGCTTAGGGGACAGGGGACTAGAACAAGAGACCCAGTACTTC
CASSLGDRGLEQETQYF
>TRBV11-2|.|16|TRBJ2-3|.
TGTGCCAGCAGCTGGGGGGCCAGACTAAGCACAGATACGCAGTATTTT
CASSWGARLSTDTQYF
>TRBV4-1|.|17|TRBJ2-7|.
TGCGCCAGCAGCCAAGATTCGGCGGCAGGGCAGGTGGACGAGCAGTACTTC
CASSQDSAAGQVDEQYF
>TRBV9|.|15|TRBJ2-1|.
TGTGCCAGCAGCGTACAAGGGCTCTCCTACAATGAGCAGTTCTTC
CASSVQGLSYNEQFF
>TRBV5-6|TRBD2|15|TRBJ2-7|.
TGTGCCAGCAGCTTGGTCGGGCTAGCGGGAGCCGAGCAGTACTTC
CASSLVGLAGAEQYF
>TRBV19|TRBD1|14|TRBJ1-5|.
TGTGCCAGTAGTCAGACAGGGGGCGGACAGCCCCAGCATTTT
CASSQTGGGQPQHF
>TRBV5-1|.|15|TRBJ1-1|.
TGCGCCAGCAGCCCCAGGACATCTAGGACGACTGAAGCTTTCTTT
CASSPRTSRTTEAFF
>TRBV27|TRBD1|18|TRBJ1-6|once
TGTGCCAGCACCGAAGAGGGGGCGCGTGGGTCCTATAATTCACCCCTCCACTTT
CASTEEGARGSYNSPLHF
>TRBV28|.|11|TRBJ2-2|few
TGTGCCAGCAGTTTAACCGGGGAGCTGTTTTTT
CASSLTGELFF
>TRBV6-5|TRBD2|16|TRBJ2-1|.
TGTGCCAGCAGTTACTCTTCTAGCGGGGCCTACAATGAGCAGTTCTTC
CASSYSSSGAYNEQFF
>TRBV28|.|12|TRBJ1-5|.
TGTGCCAGCAGTACATCAGGGGCGCCCCAGCATTTT
CASSTSGAPQHF
>TRBV7-3|TRBD2|14|TRBJ2-1|.
TGTGCCAGCAGCTCGACTAGCGTTGGAAATGAGCAGTTCTTC
CASSSTSVGNEQFF